Given below is one T cell receptor (beta chain) in context. From germline, CDR1 is SGHVS and CDR2 FNYEAQ. Trimming cost V 3 bases and J 1 base, with 12 bases left between them. The CDR3 is made up of 15 amino acids. RNA transcripts gave rise to amplified TCR beta CDR3 regions. HTBI primers drove first-round RT-PCR of the TCR CDR3. TCRdb recomputed calls from the multiplex PCR reads with MiXCR, one row per CDR3 protein. The top ten hold roughly 19% of the sample, which has more than 500,000 distinct CDR3 sequences, just over 45% seen once. This record belongs to a study of T cells in Graves' hyperthyroidism and ophthalmopathy.

Source material: peripheral blood or thyroid tissue (not recorded which). The chain links TRBV7-6 to TRBJ1-1, with a possible D match to TRBD1 (5 bases). The TCR sequence derives from an adult woman with Graves' disease, either hyperthyroidism or ophthalmopathy (not recorded which). CDR3 loop: CASSLLGGENTEAFF. CDR3 sequence (DNA): TGTGCCAGCAGCTTGCTGGGGGGGGAGAACACTGAAGCTTTCTTT.